The 25 T cell receptor beta chains in this list originate from one sample, sequenced in a study of T cells in women clearing cervical HPV infection. Measured with immunoSEQ multiplex PCR; TCRdb has only the in-frame clones, and not every one. The repertoire table contains some 24,000 clones. What was sequenced was blood buffy coat. Receptors originate from a woman between 18 and 70 years old with a cervical HPV16 infection that either progressed to CIN3+ or cleared (not recorded which).

Incomplete CDR3 DNA: TGTGCCAGCTCACCACCGGGGACAGGGGGCGGGAATGAG. Protein sequence: CASSPPGTGGGNE. The CDR3 in full is CASSPPGTGGGNEQFF. The rearrangement joins TRBV18 to TRBJ2-1, with TRBD1 identical over 12 bases. The CDR3 end lies 3 residues beyond the end of the read and is filled in from the germline J gene. This CDR3 is built from 16 residues. The V segment lost 0 bases and the J segment 7 bases; nucleotides outside the gene matches: 4. In germline, CDR1 is KGHSH, CDR2 LQKENI. The whole variable domain, filled in from reference TRBV18 and TRBJ2-1, reads NAGVMQNPRHLVRRRGQEARLRCSPMKGHSHVYWYRQLPEEGLKFMVYLQKENIIDESGMPKERFSAEFPKEGPSILRIQQVVRGDSAAYFCASSPPGTGGGNEQFFGPGTRLTVL.

With respect to this clone: The CDR3 goes on 3 residues after the read ends, and that part is filled in from the germline J gene. This chain links TRBV6-2 or TRBV6-3 with TRBJ1-1, with no clear D. The CDR3 has 13 residues. Trimming left V 10 bases short and J 0 bases short, with 12 bases between. Per the germline V gene, CDR1 is MNHEY and CDR2 is SVGEGT. This CDR3 reads CAIQRQLNTEAFF. Partial CDR3 DNA: TGTGCCATCCAAAGGCAATTGAACACTGAA.

As to this clone: The CDR3 goes on 3 residues after the read ends, and that part is filled in from the germline J gene. The chain employs TRBV6-2 or TRBV6-3 and TRBJ1-1, with 8 positions matching TRBD1. The trim removed 4 bases at V and 1 base at J, leaving 2 bases unmatched. The CDR3 spans 14 residues. Germline V gives CDR1 MNHEY, CDR2 SVGEGT. The CDR3 spells CASSFDRGNTEAFF. The part of the CDR3 DNA that was read is TGTGCCAGCAGTTTCGACAGGGGGAACACTGAA.

A word on this clone: The read finishes 3 residues shy of the CDR3 end, and the germline J gene is used to complete it. This sequence joins TRBV6-2 or TRBV6-3 and TRBJ2-1, with D possibly TRBD1 on 6 matching bases. Germline V gene lookup returns CDR1 MNHEY and CDR2 SVGEGT. The CDR3 sequence is 13 residues long. Between the trimmed V and J ends, which lost 4 bases and 6 bases, there was a span of 10 bases. CDR3 bases read: TGTGCCAGCAGTTCCGACAGGTTCAATGAG. Translation gives CASSSDRFNE. The full CDR3 sequence reads CASSSDRFNEQFF.

With regard to this clone: The read halts 3 residues ahead of the CDR3 end, with the missing end drawn from the germline J gene. The chain combines TRBV5-1 with TRBJ1-4; 7 bases fit TRBD1. V lost 4 bases, J lost 1 base, and 4 bases stayed unmatched. The CDR3 consists of 15 residues. Germline loops: CDR1 SGHRS, CDR2 YFSETQ. The part of the CDR3 DNA that was read is TGCGCCAGCAGCCCGCGACAGGGAACTAATGAAAAA. As protein: CASSPRQGTNEK. The full CDR3 sequence reads CASSPRQGTNEKLFF.

A note on this clone: The read ends 3 residues before the CDR3 terminus; that terminus is restored from the germline J gene. The V and J genes are TRBV18 and TRBJ2-3; D perhaps matches TRBD1 (5 bases). This CDR3 contains 16 residues. From germline, CDR1 is KGHSH and CDR2 LQKENI. CDR3 DNA, as far as it was read: TGTGCCAGCTCACGAGGACATTCCGAGGCTCATCAGCCG. Translating gives CASSRGHSEAHQP. The full CDR3 reads CASSRGHSEAHQPQYF.

Concerning this clone itself: Germline and junction disagree at one end, which may indicate a read error. The read ends 3 residues early relative to the CDR3; the germline J gene fills the gap. Other DNA sequences in this sample translate to the same CDR3. The chain is built from TRBV7-2 and TRBJ1-3; tentative D call: TRBD1 (5 bases). The germline CDR1 and CDR2 sequences are SGHTA and FQGNSA. The CDR3 covers 15 residues. The DNA read from the CDR3 is TGTGCCAGCACCACGCCCGGGGGTGCTGGAAACACG. It specifies CASTTPGGAGNT. The full-length CDR3 reads as CASTTPGGAGNTIYF. Full variable domain (missing parts from reference TRBV7-2 and TRBJ1-3): GAGVSQSPSNKVTEKGKDVELRCDPISGHTALYWYRQSLGQGLEFLIYFQGNSAPDKSGLPSDRFSAERTGGSVSTLTIQRTQQEDSAVYLCASTTPGGAGNTIYFGEGSWLTVV.

About this clone: The sequenced fragment ends 3 residues before the CDR3 boundary, so the rest is inferred from the germline J gene. The rearrangement links TRBV5-6 to TRBJ2-4; 7 nucleotides match TRBD2. This CDR3 spans 15 amino acids. Germline V gene lookup returns CDR1 SGHDT and CDR2 YYEEEE. Partial CDR3 DNA: TGTGCCAGCAGCTTGGGGGTAGGGAGGGGAGAGACT. It codes for CASSLGVGRGET. The complete CDR3 reads CASSLGVGRGETQYF.

A remark on this clone: The read falls 3 residues short of the CDR3 end, and the missing part is taken from the germline J gene. The chain joins TRBV7-8 to TRBJ2-5; D is uncertain. V lost 2 bases and J 3 bases, leaving 10 bases between the germline ends. This CDR3 has 14 residues. Germline CDR1 and CDR2: SGHVS and FQNEAQ. The part of the CDR3 DNA that was read is TGTGCCAGCAGCTTAAGTTGGTCAGAAGAGACC. It yields the protein CASSLSWSEET. The complete CDR3 protein is CASSLSWSEETQYF.

To note about this clone: The observed sequence ends 3 residues before the CDR3 terminus, with the missing tail filled in from the germline J gene. The chain recombines TRBV16 with TRBJ1-1; 7 bases are a match to TRBD1. The germline V gene has CDR1 KGHSY and CDR2 FQNENV. CDR3 length: 13 amino acids. The CDR3: CASSQSGTVEAFF. The CDR3 DNA, read in part, is TGTGCCAGCAGCCAATCAGGGACAGTGGAA.

A note on this clone: The observed sequence ends 3 residues before the CDR3 terminus, with the missing tail filled in from the germline J gene. The rearrangement links TRBV19 to TRBJ1-1, with D possibly matching TRBD1 (5 bases). The CDR3 consists of 15 residues. Germline loops: CDR1 LNHDA, CDR2 SQIVND (reference sequence). The V gene lost 8 bases and the J gene lost 5 bases, with 21 bases spanning the gap. The CDR3 bases that were read are TGTGCCAGTTCAAAAGGCCGGCGGGGGGGGACTGAA. Amino acid sequence: CASSKGRRGGTE. The full CDR3 reads CASSKGRRGGTEAFF.

Details on this clone: From the germline J gene comes the end of the CDR3, since the read stops 3 residues before it. The chain uses TRBV11-2 and TRBJ2-3, with unresolved D. The CDR3 loop spans 15 amino acids. CDR1 is SGHAT, CDR2 FQNNGV, per germline. The CDR3 spells CASSLVGSESETQYF. The DNA read from the CDR3 is TGTGCCAGCAGCTTAGTGGGCTCAGAGTCGGAGACG.

Details on this clone: The CDR3 is cut off 3 residues early in the read; its end comes from the germline J gene. The J gene is TRBJ1-2, the V gene TRBV18, with 9 bases that match TRBD1. V trimming: 0 bases; J trimming: 4 bases; junction bases outside the gene matches: 12. Germline CDR1 KGHSH, CDR2 LQKENI. The length of the CDR3 is 18 residues. The sequenced part of the CDR3 DNA is TGTGCCAGCTCACCACCGGGACAGGGCCCACTCCTGAGCTATGGC. This codes for CASSPPGQGPLLSYG. The CDR3, in full, reads CASSPPGQGPLLSYGYTF.

Comments on this clone: The read terminates 3 residues ahead of where the CDR3 ends, so the germline J gene completes it. The chain uses TRBV18 and TRBJ2-7; D tentatively reads TRBD1 or TRBD2 (6 bases each). Trimming took 2 bases from V and 3 from J, leaving 11 bases between them. This CDR3 has 14 amino acids. Germline V gene lookup returns CDR1 KGHSH and CDR2 LQKENI. CDR3 bases read: TGTGCCAGCTCACCAGACAGGAGGGGCTACGAG. Its translation: CASSPDRRGYE. The entire CDR3 reads CASSPDRRGYEQYF.

Note on this clone: The CDR3 end lies 3 residues beyond the end of the read and is filled in from the germline J gene. Different DNA sequences within this sample yield the same CDR3. The chain links TRBV5-6 to TRBJ1-3; D unclear. Trimming cost V 0 bases and J 6 bases, with 10 bases left between them. CDR1 and CDR2 from the germline V gene are SGHDT and YYEEEE. This CDR3 has 14 residues. The CDR3 DNA, read in part, is TGTGCCAGCAGCTTGGCACAGTTCACAAACACC. Translation: CASSLAQFTNT. The full CDR3 reads CASSLAQFTNTIYF. The full variable domain, rest sourced from reference TRBV5-6 and TRBJ1-3, is DAGVTQSPTHLIKTRGQQVTLRCSPKSGHDTVSWYQQALGQGPQFIFQYYEEEERQRGNFPDRFSGHQFPNYSSELNVNALLLGDSALYLCASSLAQFTNTIYFGEGSWLTVV.

Note on this clone: The sequenced fragment ends 3 residues before the CDR3 boundary, so the rest is inferred from the germline J gene. The chain combines TRBV19 with TRBJ2-5; 13 positions match TRBD2. V shed 5 bases, J shed 5 bases, and the junction held 8 bases outside the gene matches. The CDR3 contains 16 residues. Germline V gene lookup returns CDR1 LNHDA and CDR2 SQIVND (reference sequence). CDR3 residues: CASSPGLAGASETQYF. CDR3 DNA (partial): TGTGCCAGTAGTCCAGGACTAGCGGGAGCATCGGAGACC.

About this clone itself: The observed sequence ends 3 residues before the CDR3 terminus, with the missing tail filled in from the germline J gene. The rearrangement links TRBV12-3 or TRBV12-4 to TRBJ2-7; 9 bases map to TRBD2. V shed 7 bases and J 0 bases; nucleotides not matched to a gene: 4. The CDR3 is made up of 14 amino acids. This chain's CDR3 is CASMPGLASYEQYF. The part of the CDR3 DNA that was read is TGTGCCAGCATGCCGGGACTAGCCTCCTACGAG.

In the case of this clone: The read gets to within 3 residues of the CDR3 end, and the germline J gene fills in the rest. V usage is TRBV2 and J usage is TRBJ1-2; D might be TRBD1 (5 bases). Germline V lookup: CDR1 SNHLY, CDR2 FYNNEI. The CDR3 runs to 15 residues. The CDR3 DNA, read in part, is TGTGCCAGCAGTGATTATCAGCGGGAGGGGTACGAC. Protein sequence: CASSDYQREGYD. The entire CDR3 reads CASSDYQREGYDYTF.

A word on this clone: From the germline J gene comes the end of the CDR3, since the read stops 3 residues before it. The V call is TRBV10-3, the J call TRBJ1-1; 9 bases fit TRBD1. CDR3 length equals 15 residues. V lost 5 bases to trimming and J lost 3 bases; unmatched junction nucleotides: 7. Germline CDR1 ENHRY, CDR2 SYGVKD. Partial CDR3 DNA: TGTGCCATCAGTATCGGGACAGGGTTATACACTGAA. Translated, it gives CAISIGTGLYTE. The entire CDR3 is CAISIGTGLYTEAFF.

This clone is identified as medium-sized (0.01 to 0.1%) from frequency. Read coverage stops 3 residues before the CDR3 terminus; the germline J gene supplies the remainder. The chain joins TRBV18 to TRBJ2-1; no clear D gene. Trimming pared 6 bases from V and 5 bases from J, leaving 17 bases between. CDR1 is KGHSH, CDR2 LQKENI, per germline. The CDR3 spans 15 residues. CDR3 DNA (partial): TGTGCCAGCTCTCCCGGGTTGCCTCCAAACAATGAG. Amino acid sequence: CASSPGLPPNNE. The entire CDR3 protein reads CASSPGLPPNNEQFF.

Turning to this clone: With the read ending 3 residues before the CDR3 end, the germline J gene is used to fill in that end. The rearrangement uses TRBV6-1 and TRBJ1-2, with D unclear. The CDR3 covers 14 residues. Germline loops: CDR1 MNHNS, CDR2 SASEGT. V was trimmed by 3 bases and J by 2 bases, leaving 10 bases between them. The chain's CDR3 is CASSDLAVNYGYTF. The covered CDR3 bases are TGTGCCAGCAGTGACCTGGCTGTCAACTATGGC.

Turning to this clone: The read comes to an end 3 residues before the CDR3 does, leaving the germline J gene to fill in the end. The V gene is TRBV7-9, the J gene TRBJ2-5; 14 bases align to TRBD2. CDR3 length: 15 amino acids. The germline V gene encodes CDR1 SEHNR and CDR2 FQNEAQ (reference sequence). The DNA read from the CDR3 is TGTGCCAGCAGCGAACCGGGACTAGCGGGAGATACC. Its protein product is CASSEPGLAGDT. The full CDR3 reads CASSEPGLAGDTQYF.

In regard to this clone: The observed sequence ends 3 residues before the CDR3 terminus, with the missing tail filled in from the germline J gene. The rearrangement links TRBV7-9 to TRBJ2-7, with 8 positions matching TRBD2. The V gene's germline CDR1 is SEHNR and CDR2 FQNEAQ (reference sequence). The CDR3 is 15 amino acids. V lost 1 base to trimming and J lost 2 bases; unmatched junction nucleotides: 4. The CDR3 bases that were read are TGTGCCAGCAGCTTAGTCGGTAGCGGGACCTACGAG. Translation gives CASSLVGSGTYE. The entire CDR3 sequence reads CASSLVGSGTYEQYF.

About this clone itself: The CDR3 end is not reached by the read, which stops 3 residues before it; the germline J gene fills it in. The chain joins TRBV18 to TRBJ1-2; 7 bases are a match to TRBD1. The V and J ends lost 0 bases and 3 bases, in that order; junction bases with no gene match: 1. The CDR3 covers 14 residues. CDR1 KGHSH and CDR2 LQKENI come from the germline V gene. The CDR3 sequence is CASSPPTGDYGYTF. The sequenced CDR3 bases are TGTGCCAGCTCACCACCAACAGGGGACTATGGC.

As to this clone: The sequenced fragment ends 3 residues before the CDR3 boundary, so the rest is inferred from the germline J gene. The rearrangement links TRBV5-1 to TRBJ1-1; perhaps TRBD1 as D (6 bases). CDR3 length equals 14 residues. Germline loops: CDR1 SGHRS, CDR2 YFSETQ. V was pared by 6 bases and J by 3 bases, with 15 bases between. Partial CDR3 DNA: TGCGCCAGCAATGCAAACAGGGTGGACACTGAA. This translates into CASNANRVDTE. The whole CDR3 sequence is CASNANRVDTEAFF.